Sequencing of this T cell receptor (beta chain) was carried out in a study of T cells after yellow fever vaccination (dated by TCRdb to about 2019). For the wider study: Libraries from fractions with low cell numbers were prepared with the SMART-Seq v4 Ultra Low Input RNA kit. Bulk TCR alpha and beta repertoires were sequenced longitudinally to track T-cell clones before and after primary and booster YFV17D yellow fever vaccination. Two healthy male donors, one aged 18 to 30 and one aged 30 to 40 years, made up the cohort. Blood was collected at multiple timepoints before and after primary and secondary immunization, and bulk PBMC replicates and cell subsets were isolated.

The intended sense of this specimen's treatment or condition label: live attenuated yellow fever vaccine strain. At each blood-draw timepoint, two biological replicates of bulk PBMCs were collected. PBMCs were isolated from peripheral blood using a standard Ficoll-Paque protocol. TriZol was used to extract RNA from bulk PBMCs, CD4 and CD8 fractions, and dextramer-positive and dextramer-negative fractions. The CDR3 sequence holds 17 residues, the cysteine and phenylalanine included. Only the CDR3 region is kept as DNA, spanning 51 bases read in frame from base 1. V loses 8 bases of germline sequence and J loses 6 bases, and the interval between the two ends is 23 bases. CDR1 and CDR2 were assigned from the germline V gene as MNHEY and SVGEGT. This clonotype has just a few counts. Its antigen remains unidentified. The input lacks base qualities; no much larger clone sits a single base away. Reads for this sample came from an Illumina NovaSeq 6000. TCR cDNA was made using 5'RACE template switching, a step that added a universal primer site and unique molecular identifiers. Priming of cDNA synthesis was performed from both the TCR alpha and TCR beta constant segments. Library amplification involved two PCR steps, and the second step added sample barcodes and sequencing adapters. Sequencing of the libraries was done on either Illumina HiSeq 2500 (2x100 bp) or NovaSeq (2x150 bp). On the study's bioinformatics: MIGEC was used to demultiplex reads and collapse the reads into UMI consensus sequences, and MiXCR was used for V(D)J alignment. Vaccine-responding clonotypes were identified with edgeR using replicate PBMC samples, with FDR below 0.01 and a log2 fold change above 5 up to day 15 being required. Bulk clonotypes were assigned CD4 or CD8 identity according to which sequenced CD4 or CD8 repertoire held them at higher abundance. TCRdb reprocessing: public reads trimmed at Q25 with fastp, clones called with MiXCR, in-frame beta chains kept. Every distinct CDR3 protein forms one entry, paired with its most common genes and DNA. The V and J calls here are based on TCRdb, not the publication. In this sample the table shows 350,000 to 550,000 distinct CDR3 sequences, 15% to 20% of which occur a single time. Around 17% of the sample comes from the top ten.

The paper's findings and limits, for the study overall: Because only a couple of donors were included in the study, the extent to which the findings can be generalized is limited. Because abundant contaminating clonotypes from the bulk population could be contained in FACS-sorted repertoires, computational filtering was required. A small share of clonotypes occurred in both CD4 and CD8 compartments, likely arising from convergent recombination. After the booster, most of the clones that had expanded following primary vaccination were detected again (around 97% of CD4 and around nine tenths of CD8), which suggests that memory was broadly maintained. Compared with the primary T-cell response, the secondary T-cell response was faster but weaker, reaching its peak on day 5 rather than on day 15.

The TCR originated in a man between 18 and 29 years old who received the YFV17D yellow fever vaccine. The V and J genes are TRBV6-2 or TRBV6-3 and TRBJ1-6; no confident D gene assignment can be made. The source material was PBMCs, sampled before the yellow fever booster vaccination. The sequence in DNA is TGTGCCAGCCGGGGAATGGTCGGAGGGCAGACTAATTCACCCCTCCACTTT. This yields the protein CASRGMVGGQTNSPLHF.